The 4 T cell receptor beta chains listed next were all sequenced from one sample in a study of blood T cells in healthy people across ages. A sample-barcoded 5' primer and a J-beta primer mix were used in a second PCR of roughly 6 to 12 cycles. MiXCR, run by TCRdb on the 5' RACE reads, gives a single entry per CDR3 protein. The repertoire holds around 1,600,000 distinct CDR3 sequences, with roughly two fifths as singletons. Source material: blood. Receptors originate from a woman aged 18-29 years in good health.

CDR3 sequence: CSAGATGANVLTF. In DNA form, the CDR3 reads TGCAGTGCGGGGGCGACTGGGGCCAACGTCCTGACTTTC. The V call is TRBV20-1, the J call TRBJ2-6, with a weak D call TRBD1 (6 bases). This CDR3 has 13 amino acids. Trimming stripped 6 bases from V and 2 bases from J, with 8 bases between. Germline lookup yields CDR1 DFQATT and CDR2 SNEGSKA (reference sequence).

The sample holds a few counts of this clonotype. J is TRBJ2-5 and V is TRBV11-1, with a weak D call TRBD2 (6 bases). Germline CDR1 reads SGHAT; CDR2 reads FQDESV (reference sequence). This CDR3 is built from 13 residues. V shed 6 bases and J shed 5 bases, with 13 bases lying between them. The CDR3 sequence is CASRISGEETQYF. For the CDR3, the DNA is TGTGCCAGCAGGATTTCGGGAGAGGAGACCCAGTACTTC.

V is TRBV4-1 and J is TRBJ2-7, with D tentatively TRBD2 (5 bases). The CDR3 has 16 residues. Per germline, CDR1 MGHRA and CDR2 YSYEKL. The ends were cut back, 0 bases at V and 0 bases at J, with 12 bases in the middle. CDR3 bases: TGCGCCAGCAGCCAAGACGCCGGGGAGAGCTCCTACGAGCAGTACTTC. This gives the protein CASSQDAGESSYEQYF.

About this clonotype: One end of the junction varies from germline; a read error may be responsible. The chain is built from TRBV7-2 and TRBJ2-3; D gene ambiguous. The CDR3 covers 15 residues. Germline-derived CDR1 and CDR2 are SGHTA and FQGNSA. CDR3 DNA sequence: TGTCCCAGCAGCTTAAATGCTCAGGCGCGAGATACGCAGTATTTT. This translates into CPSSLNAQARDTQYF.